These 22 T cell receptor beta chains originate from one sample sequenced in a study of T cell changes during pregnancy in multiple sclerosis. Sequencing was performed with immunoSEQ multiplex PCR; in TCRdb, only in-frame clones are kept and a portion is missing. Of some 80,000 clones detected, over 80% appear once; the ten largest clones hold more than 0.8%. The source was peripheral blood, collected in the first trimester of pregnancy. These receptors originate from a female donor with multiple sclerosis, enrolled in a pregnancy study.

This clone was counted a single time. This rearrangement joins TRBV4-3 to TRBJ2-7; TRBD2 agrees at 8 bases. Looked up from germline, CDR1 is LGHNA and CDR2 is YSLEER. With V trimmed by 1 base and J by 1 base, 3 bases remained unmatched. The CDR3 has 15 amino acids. CDR3 sequence reads: CASSQAPGGSYEQYF. The CDR3 DNA is TGCGCCAGCAGCCAAGCCCCGGGGGGGTCCTACGAGCAGTACTTC.

This chain joins TRBV2 and TRBJ1-4; D is ambiguous. The CDR3 loop spans 16 amino acids. V lost 6 bases and J lost 2, with 16 bases in between. The germline V gene has CDR1 SNHLY and CDR2 FYNNEI. The CDR3 loop is CASRGGVPRTNEKLFF. The CDR3 DNA is TGTGCCAGCAGGGGTGGAGTCCCCCGCACTAATGAAAAACTGTTTTTT.

The V and J genes are TRBV13 and TRBJ2-7, with TRBD1 matching over 7 bases. From germline, CDR1 is PRHDT and CDR2 FYEKMQ (reference sequence). The CDR3 spans 16 residues. V was clipped by 6 bases and J by 9 bases; unmatched bases: 20. CDR3 amino acids: CASRPQKQGIISGQYF. DNA of the CDR3: TGTGCCAGCAGACCGCAAAAACAGGGGATCATTTCGGGGCAGTACTTC.

This clone was observed a handful of times. This rearrangement joins TRBV14 to TRBJ1-1, with unresolved D. The germline gives CDR1 SGHDN, CDR2 FVKESK. The length of the CDR3 is 13 residues. The ends were cut back, 1 base at V and 5 bases at J, with 8 bases in the middle. The CDR3 spells CASSQAKRTEAFF. CDR3 nucleotide sequence: TGTGCCAGCAGCCAAGCGAAGAGGACTGAAGCTTTCTTT.

The J gene is TRBJ2-1, the V gene TRBV7-9, with 10 bases aligning to TRBD2. The V gene's germline CDR1 is SEHNR and CDR2 FQNEAQ (reference sequence). The junction had 5 bases not matched to a gene; V was cut back by 5 bases and J by 4 bases. CDR3 size: 15 residues. CDR3 protein: CASSLTSGAYNEQFF. DNA of the CDR3: TGTGCCAGCAGCCTTACTAGCGGGGCGTACAATGAGCAGTTCTTC.

The chain combines TRBV6-6 with TRBJ1-6; TRBD1 matches 8 bases. This CDR3 contains 14 residues. In germline, CDR1 is MNHNY, CDR2 SVGAGI (reference sequence). V was clipped by 6 bases and J by 6 bases; unmatched bases: 4. DNA for the CDR3: TGTGCCAGCAGGGGACAGGACTTTAATTCACCCCTCCACTTT. It is translated as CASRGQDFNSPLHF.

The chain joins TRBV29-1 to TRBJ2-2; the D is unclear. Germline values: CDR1 SQVTM, CDR2 ANQGSEA. V was trimmed by 2 bases and J by 1 base, leaving 11 bases between them. CDR3 size: 15 residues. CDR3 DNA sequence: TGCAGCGTTGAATTGCCGACAAAGAACACCGGGGAGCTGTTTTTT. Its translation: CSVELPTKNTGELFF.

The chain joins TRBV5-1 to TRBJ2-7, with D maybe TRBD1 (6 bases). The V and J ends lost 4 bases and 0 bases respectively, with 17 bases between them. The CDR3 runs 16 residues. Germline loops: CDR1 SGHRS, CDR2 YFSETQ. CDR3 residues: CASSPGVSGVSYEQYF. CDR3 sequence (DNA): TGCGCCAGCAGCCCCGGCGTGTCAGGGGTCTCCTACGAGCAGTACTTC.

This clone was seen a single time. The V and J genes are TRBV19 and TRBJ1-1; tentative D call: TRBD1 (6 bases). Per germline, CDR1 LNHDA and CDR2 SQIVND (reference sequence). The V gene lost 2 bases and the J gene lost 5 bases, with 9 bases spanning the gap. This CDR3 is 13 amino acids long. CDR3 loop: CASSIFQGTEAFF. In DNA form, the CDR3 reads TGTGCCAGTAGTATATTCCAGGGGACTGAAGCTTTCTTT.

V is TRBV2 and J is TRBJ2-3, with D possibly being TRBD2 (7 bases). Germline V gene sequence: CDR1 SNHLY, CDR2 FYNNEI. V dropped 9 bases and J dropped 7 bases, with 17 bases sitting between them. CDR3 size: 13 residues. The CDR3 nucleotides read TGTGCCAGGGGGGGGGCAGTCAGGTATACGCAGTATTTT. Residues: CARGGAVRYTQYF.

This chain uses TRBV4-3 with TRBJ2-2; 11 bases map to TRBD2. V lost 4 bases to trimming and J lost 1 base; unmatched junction nucleotides: 5. The CDR3 sequence is 17 residues long. Germline V gene lookup returns CDR1 LGHNA and CDR2 YSLEER. The CDR3, as DNA: TGCGCCAGCAGCCGAGCCCTAGCGGGGGGGAACACCGGGGAGCTGTTTTTT. Its translation is CASSRALAGGNTGELFF.

The chain links TRBV5-1 to TRBJ2-1; D is unclear. Germline V gives CDR1 SGHRS, CDR2 YFSETQ. The germline V and J ends were trimmed by 1 base and 9 bases, with 8 bases remaining between them. This CDR3 spans 12 amino acids. This CDR3 reads CASSLSVSEQFF. The CDR3 nucleotides read TGCGCCAGCAGCTTGAGCGTTTCTGAGCAGTTCTTC.

The J gene is TRBJ2-7, the V gene TRBV9; perhaps TRBD2 as D (6 bases). The germline gives CDR1 SGDLS, CDR2 YYNGEE. This CDR3 is built from 16 residues. V lost 4 bases and J 2 bases, leaving 19 bases between the germline ends. As DNA, the CDR3 is TGTGCCAGCAGCCCCCATGGGGGAGGCCCTACCTACGAGCAGTACTTC. Translation: CASSPHGGGPTYEQYF.

The V and J genes are TRBV29-1 and TRBJ1-2; the D is unclear. Trimming pared 3 bases from V and 2 bases from J, leaving 10 bases between. The CDR3 has 13 amino acids. CDR1 is SQVTM and CDR2 is ANQGSEA in the germline V gene. The CDR3, as DNA: TGCAGCGTTGAGGAGAACGGGAACTATGGCTACACCTTC. As protein: CSVEENGNYGYTF.

The table lists this clone with a count of one. This chain links TRBV28 with TRBJ1-4, with D possibly matching TRBD1 (6 bases). CDR1 MDHEN and CDR2 SYDVKM come from the germline V gene. This CDR3 has 16 amino acids. Trimming removed 5 bases from V and 4 bases from J, with 17 bases in between. The CDR3 DNA reads as TGTGCCAGCAGTCCAGCCCACAGGGAGATTAATGAAAAACTGTTTTTT. It codes for CASSPAHREINEKLFF.

The V call is TRBV7-3, the J call TRBJ2-3; the match to TRBD2 covers 7 bases. Germline lookup yields CDR1 SGHTA and CDR2 FQGTGA. The CDR3 runs 12 residues. CDR3 sequence: CASGGSTDTQYF. In DNA, the CDR3 is TGTGCGTCGGGGGGTAGCACAGATACGCAGTATTTT.

This clone has just a few counts. This chain uses TRBV6-1 with TRBJ2-1, with a weak D call TRBD2 (6 bases). CDR1 MNHNS and CDR2 SASEGT come from the germline V gene. The CDR3 loop spans 15 amino acids. With 5 bases removed from V and 5 bases from J, the gap between germline ends came to 16 bases. CDR3 sequence reads: CASSPEGTPNNEQFF. CDR3 in DNA: TGTGCCAGCAGTCCCGAGGGGACTCCCAACAATGAGCAGTTCTTC.

V and J are TRBV5-1 and TRBJ1-2; D is unclear. CDR3 size: 15 residues. The ends were cut back, 4 bases at V and 5 bases at J, with 18 bases in the middle. Germline V gene lookup returns CDR1 SGHRS and CDR2 YFSETQ. CDR3 sequence: CASSPTWAEGYGYTF. The CDR3 bases are TGCGCCAGCAGCCCTACATGGGCGGAGGGATATGGCTACACCTTC.

The rearrangement links TRBV7-2 to TRBJ2-2, with TRBD1 as a possible D gene (6 bases). The ends were cut back, 5 bases at V and 6 bases at J, with 13 bases in the middle. The length of the CDR3 is 14 residues. The germline CDR1 and CDR2 sequences are SGHTA and FQGNSA. This CDR3 is CASSRDTVAGELFF. Written as DNA, the CDR3 is TGTGCCAGCAGCAGGGACACAGTGGCCGGGGAGCTGTTTTTT.

The chain joins TRBV27 to TRBJ2-7; the match to TRBD2 covers 9 bases. Per the germline V gene, CDR1 is MNHEY and CDR2 is SMNVEV (reference sequence). After removal of 4 bases from V and 4 bases from J, the junction contained 8 bases not matched to a gene. The CDR3 contains 15 residues. The CDR3 nucleotides are TGTGCCAGCAGTTCTAGTGCTAGCGGGGATTACGAGCAGTACTTC. It encodes CASSSSASGDYEQYF.

V usage is TRBV6-5 and J usage is TRBJ2-7; 7 nucleotides line up with TRBD2. Trimming took 6 bases from V and 2 from J; bases not matched to a gene: 4. This CDR3 spans 13 amino acids. Germline lookup yields CDR1 MNHEY and CDR2 SVGAGI. This CDR3 is CASSWGGTYEQYF. The CDR3 DNA sequence: TGTGCCAGCAGCTGGGGGGGGACCTACGAGCAGTACTTC.

The V call is TRBV29-1, the J call TRBJ1-1; possible D gene TRBD1, 5 bases. With 4 bases removed from V and 5 bases from J, the gap between germline ends came to 11 bases. Germline values: CDR1 SQVTM, CDR2 ANQGSEA. The CDR3 has 12 amino acids. CDR3 DNA: TGCAGCGTTGTTAGGCCAGGGACTGAAGCTTTCTTT. Protein: CSVVRPGTEAFF.